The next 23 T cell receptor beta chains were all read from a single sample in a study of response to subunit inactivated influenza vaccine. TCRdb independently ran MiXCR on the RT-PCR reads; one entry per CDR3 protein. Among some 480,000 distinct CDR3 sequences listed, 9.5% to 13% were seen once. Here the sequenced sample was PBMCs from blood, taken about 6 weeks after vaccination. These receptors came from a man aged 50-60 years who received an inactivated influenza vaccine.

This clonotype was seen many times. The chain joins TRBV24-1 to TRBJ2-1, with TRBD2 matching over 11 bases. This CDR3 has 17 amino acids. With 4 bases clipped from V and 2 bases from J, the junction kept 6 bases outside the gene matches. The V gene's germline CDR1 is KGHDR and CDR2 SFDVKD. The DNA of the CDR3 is TGTGCCACCAGTGACCCTTCTAGCGGGAGGACCTACAATGAGCAGTTCTTC. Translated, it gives CATSDPSSGRTYNEQFF.

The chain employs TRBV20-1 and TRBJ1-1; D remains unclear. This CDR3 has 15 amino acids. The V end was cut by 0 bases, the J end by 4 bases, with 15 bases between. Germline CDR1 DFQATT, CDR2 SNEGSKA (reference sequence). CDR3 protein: CSARDQRGSGTEAFF. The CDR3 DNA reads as TGCAGTGCTAGAGATCAGAGAGGGTCCGGCACTGAAGCTTTCTTT.

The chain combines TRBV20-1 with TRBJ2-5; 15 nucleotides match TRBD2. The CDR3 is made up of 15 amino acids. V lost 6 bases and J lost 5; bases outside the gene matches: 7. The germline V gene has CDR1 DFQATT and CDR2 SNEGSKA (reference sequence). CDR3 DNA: TGCAGTGCAGGGACTAGCGGGGGGCTTAGGGAGACCCAGTACTTC. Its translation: CSAGTSGGLRETQYF.

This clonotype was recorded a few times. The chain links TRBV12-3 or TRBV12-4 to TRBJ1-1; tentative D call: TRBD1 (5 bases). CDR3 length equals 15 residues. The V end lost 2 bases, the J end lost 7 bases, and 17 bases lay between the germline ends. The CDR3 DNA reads TGTGCCAGCAGTTTAATCCGGGGCGTATATCATGAAGCTTTCTTT. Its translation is CASSLIRGVYHEAFF.

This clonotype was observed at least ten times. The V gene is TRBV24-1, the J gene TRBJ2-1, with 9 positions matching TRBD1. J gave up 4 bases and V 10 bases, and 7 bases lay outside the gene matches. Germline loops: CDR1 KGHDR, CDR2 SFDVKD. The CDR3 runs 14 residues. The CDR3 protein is CATQQGARYNEQFF. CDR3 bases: TGTGCCACTCAACAGGGGGCGCGGTACAATGAGCAGTTCTTC.

The CDR3 loop is CASSSTGLGADTQYF. The CDR3 nucleotides are TGTGCCAGCAGTTCGACAGGCCTTGGGGCAGATACGCAGTATTTT. The chain carries TRBV12-3 or TRBV12-4 and TRBJ2-3; TRBD1 might be the D (6 bases). The CDR3 runs 15 residues. V gave up 4 bases and J gave up 4 bases, with 15 bases separating them.

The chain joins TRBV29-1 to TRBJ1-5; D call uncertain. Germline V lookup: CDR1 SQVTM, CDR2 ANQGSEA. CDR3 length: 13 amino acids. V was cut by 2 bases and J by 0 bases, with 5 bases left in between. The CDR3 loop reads CSVELASNQPQHF. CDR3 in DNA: TGCAGCGTTGAATTAGCTAGCAATCAGCCCCAGCATTTT.

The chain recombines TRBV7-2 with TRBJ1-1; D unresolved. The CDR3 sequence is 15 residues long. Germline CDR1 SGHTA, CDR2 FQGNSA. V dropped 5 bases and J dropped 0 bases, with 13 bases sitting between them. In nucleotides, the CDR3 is TGTGCCAGCAGCCCAGCTCACAACTTGAACACTGAAGCTTTCTTT. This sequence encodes CASSPAHNLNTEAFF.

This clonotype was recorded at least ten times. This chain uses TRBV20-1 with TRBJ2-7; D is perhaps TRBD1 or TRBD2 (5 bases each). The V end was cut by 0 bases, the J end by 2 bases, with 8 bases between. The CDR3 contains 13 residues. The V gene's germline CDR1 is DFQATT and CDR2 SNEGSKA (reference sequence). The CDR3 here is CSARDLGAYEQYF. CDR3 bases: TGCAGTGCTAGAGATCTGGGGGCCTACGAGCAGTACTTC.

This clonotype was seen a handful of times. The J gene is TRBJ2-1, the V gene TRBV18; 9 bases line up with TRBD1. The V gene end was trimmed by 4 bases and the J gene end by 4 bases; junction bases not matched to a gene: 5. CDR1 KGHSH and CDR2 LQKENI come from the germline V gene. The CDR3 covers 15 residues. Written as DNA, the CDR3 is TGTGCCAGCTCACTGTGGGGACAGGGTTACAATGAGCAGTTCTTC. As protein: CASSLWGQGYNEQFF.

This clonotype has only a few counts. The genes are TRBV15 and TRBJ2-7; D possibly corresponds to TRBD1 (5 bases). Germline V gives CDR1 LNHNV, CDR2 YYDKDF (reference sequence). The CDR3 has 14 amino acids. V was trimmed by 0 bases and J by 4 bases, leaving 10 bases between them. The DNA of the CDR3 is TGTGCCACCAGCAGAGAAAGGGGTTATTACGAGCAGTACTTC. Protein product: CATSRERGYYEQYF.

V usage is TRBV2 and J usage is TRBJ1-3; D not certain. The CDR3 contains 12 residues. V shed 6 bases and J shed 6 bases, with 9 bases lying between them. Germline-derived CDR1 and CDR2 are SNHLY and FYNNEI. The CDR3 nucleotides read TGTGCCAGCAGGACAATGGCAAACACCATATATTTT. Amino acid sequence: CASRTMANTIYF. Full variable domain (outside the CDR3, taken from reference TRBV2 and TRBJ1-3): EPEVTQTPSHQVTQMGQEVILRCVPISNHLYFYWYRQILGQKVEFLVSFYNNEISEKSEIFDDQFSVERPDGSNFTLKIRSTKLEDSAMYFCASRTMANTIYFGEGSWLTVV.

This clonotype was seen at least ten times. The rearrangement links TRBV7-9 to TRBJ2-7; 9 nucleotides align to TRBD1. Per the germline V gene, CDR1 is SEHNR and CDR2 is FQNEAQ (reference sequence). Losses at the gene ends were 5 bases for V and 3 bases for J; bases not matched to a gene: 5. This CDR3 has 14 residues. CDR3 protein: CASSQGQGIYEQYF. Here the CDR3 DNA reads TGTGCCAGCAGCCAAGGACAGGGGATCTACGAGCAGTACTTC.

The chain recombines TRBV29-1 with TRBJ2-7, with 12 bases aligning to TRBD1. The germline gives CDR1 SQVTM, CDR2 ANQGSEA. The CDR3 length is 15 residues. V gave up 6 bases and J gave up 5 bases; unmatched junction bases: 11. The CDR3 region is CSVSGQGTGGDEQYF. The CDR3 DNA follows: TGCAGCGTGTCTGGGCAGGGGACAGGGGGCGACGAGCAGTACTTC.

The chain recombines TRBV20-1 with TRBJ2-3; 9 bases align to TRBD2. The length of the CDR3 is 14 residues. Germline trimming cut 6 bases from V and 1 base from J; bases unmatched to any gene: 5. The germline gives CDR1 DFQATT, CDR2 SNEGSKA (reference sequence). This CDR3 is CSAIAGVGTDTQYF. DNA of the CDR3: TGCAGTGCCATAGCGGGAGTCGGCACAGATACGCAGTATTTT.

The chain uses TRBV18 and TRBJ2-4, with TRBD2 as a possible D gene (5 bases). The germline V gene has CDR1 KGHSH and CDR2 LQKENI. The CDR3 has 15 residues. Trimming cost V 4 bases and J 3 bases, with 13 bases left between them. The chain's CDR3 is CASSRALRDKNIQYF. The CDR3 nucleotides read TGTGCCAGCTCACGGGCCTTACGGGACAAAAACATTCAGTACTTC.

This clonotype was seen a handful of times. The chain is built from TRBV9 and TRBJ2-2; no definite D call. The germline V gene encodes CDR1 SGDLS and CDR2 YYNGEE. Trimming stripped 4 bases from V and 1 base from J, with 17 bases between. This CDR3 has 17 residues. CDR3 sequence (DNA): TGTGCCAGCAGCCTCCGAGCGACAAGGAAGAACACCGGGGAGCTGTTTTTT. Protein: CASSLRATRKNTGELFF.

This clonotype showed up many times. CDR3 sequence: CSATYGGSGNQPQHF. Written as DNA, the CDR3 is TGCAGTGCTACCTATGGGGGATCTGGCAATCAGCCCCAGCATTTT. The chain employs TRBV20-1 and TRBJ1-5, with D perhaps matching TRBD1 (5 bases). V lost 4 bases and J lost 2, with 15 bases in between. The V gene's germline CDR1 is DFQATT and CDR2 SNEGSKA (reference sequence). CDR3 length: 15 residues.

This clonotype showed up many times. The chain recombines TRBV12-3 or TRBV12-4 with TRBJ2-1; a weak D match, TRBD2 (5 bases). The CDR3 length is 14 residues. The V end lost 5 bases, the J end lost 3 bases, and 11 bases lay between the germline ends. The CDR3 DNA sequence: TGTGCCAGCAGTCCGCCGGGGTACTACAATGAGCAGTTCTTC. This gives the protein CASSPPGYYNEQFF.

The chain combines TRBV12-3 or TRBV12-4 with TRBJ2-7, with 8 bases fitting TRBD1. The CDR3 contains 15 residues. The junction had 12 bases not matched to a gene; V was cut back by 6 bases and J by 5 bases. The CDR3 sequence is CASRHSGTGNNEQYF. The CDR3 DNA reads TGTGCCAGCAGGCACTCCGGGACAGGTAACAACGAGCAGTACTTC.

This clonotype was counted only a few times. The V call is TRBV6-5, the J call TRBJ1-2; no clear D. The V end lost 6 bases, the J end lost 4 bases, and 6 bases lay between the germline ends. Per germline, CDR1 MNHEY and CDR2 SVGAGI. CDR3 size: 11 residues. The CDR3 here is CASRQSYGYTF. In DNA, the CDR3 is TGTGCCAGCAGGCAGAGCTATGGCTACACCTTC.

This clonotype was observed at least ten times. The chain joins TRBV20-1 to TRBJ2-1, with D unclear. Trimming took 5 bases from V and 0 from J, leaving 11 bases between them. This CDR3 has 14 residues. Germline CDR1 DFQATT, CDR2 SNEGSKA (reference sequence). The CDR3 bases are TGCAGTGCTGAGACGGCCGGCTCCTACAATGAGCAGTTCTTC. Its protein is CSAETAGSYNEQFF.

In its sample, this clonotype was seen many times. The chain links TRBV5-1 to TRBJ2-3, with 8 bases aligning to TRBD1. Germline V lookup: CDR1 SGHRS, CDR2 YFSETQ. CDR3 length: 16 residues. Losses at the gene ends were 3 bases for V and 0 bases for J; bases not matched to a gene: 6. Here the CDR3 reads CASSSVDRESTDTQYF. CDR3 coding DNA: TGCGCCAGCAGCTCCGTGGACAGGGAGAGCACAGATACGCAGTATTTT.